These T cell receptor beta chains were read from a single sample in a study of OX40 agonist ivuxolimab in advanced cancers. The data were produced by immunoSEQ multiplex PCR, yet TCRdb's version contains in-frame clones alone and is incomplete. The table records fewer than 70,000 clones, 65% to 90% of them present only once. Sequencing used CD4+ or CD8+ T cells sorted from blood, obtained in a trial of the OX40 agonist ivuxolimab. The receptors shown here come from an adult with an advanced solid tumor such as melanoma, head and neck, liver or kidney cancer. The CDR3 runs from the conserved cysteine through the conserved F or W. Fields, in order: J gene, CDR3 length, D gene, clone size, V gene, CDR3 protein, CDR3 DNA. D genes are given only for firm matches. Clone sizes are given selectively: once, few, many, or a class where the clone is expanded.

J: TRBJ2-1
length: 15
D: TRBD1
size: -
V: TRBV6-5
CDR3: CASSYGQGAASEQFF
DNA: TGTGCCAGCAGTTACGGACAGGGGGCGGCAAGTGAGCAGTTCTTC

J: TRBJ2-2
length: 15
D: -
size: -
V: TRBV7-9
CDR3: CASSFSLGLAGELFF
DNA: TGTGCCAGCAGCTTCTCACTGGGGTTGGCCGGGGAGCTGTTTTTT

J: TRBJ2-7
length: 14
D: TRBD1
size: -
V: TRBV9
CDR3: CASSAGTELGEQYF
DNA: TGTGCCAGCAGCGCCGGGACAGAGTTGGGGGAGCAGTACTTC

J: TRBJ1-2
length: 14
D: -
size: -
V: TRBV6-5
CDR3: CASSYGRKSYGYTF
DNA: TGTGCCAGCAGTTACGGGAGGAAGTCCTATGGCTACACCTTC

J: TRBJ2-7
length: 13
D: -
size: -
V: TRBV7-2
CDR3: CASSLATFYEQYF
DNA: TGTGCCAGCAGCTTAGCGACATTCTACGAGCAGTACTTC

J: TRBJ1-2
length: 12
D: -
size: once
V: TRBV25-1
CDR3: CASSANNYGYTF
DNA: TGTGCCAGCAGTGCCAATAACTATGGCTACACCTTC

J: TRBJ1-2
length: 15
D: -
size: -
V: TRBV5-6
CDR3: CASSLRPPTRGGYTF
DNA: TGTGCCAGCAGCCTCAGGCCCCCTACTCGAGGTGGCTACACCTTC

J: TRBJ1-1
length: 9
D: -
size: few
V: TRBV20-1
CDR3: CSAGGEAFF
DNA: TGCAGTGCGGGGGGTGAAGCTTTCTTT

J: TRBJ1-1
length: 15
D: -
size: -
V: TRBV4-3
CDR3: CASSQATDLNTEAFF
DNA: TGCGCCAGCAGCCAAGCGACTGATTTGAACACTGAAGCTTTCTTT

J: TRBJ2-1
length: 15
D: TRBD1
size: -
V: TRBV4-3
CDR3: CASSQDPQGVNEQFF
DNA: TGCGCCAGCAGCCAAGATCCACAGGGGGTCAATGAGCAGTTCTTC

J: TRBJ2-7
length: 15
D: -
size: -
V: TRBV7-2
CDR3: CASSLPGDRAYEQYF
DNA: TGTGCCAGCAGCTTGCCGGGAGACAGGGCCTACGAGCAGTACTTC

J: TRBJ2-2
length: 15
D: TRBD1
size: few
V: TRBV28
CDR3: CASRGQGERAGELFF
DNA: TGTGCCAGCAGAGGACAGGGTGAACGGGCCGGGGAGCTGTTTTTT

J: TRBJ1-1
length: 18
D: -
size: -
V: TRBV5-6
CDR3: CASSDRTVFRVRNTEAFF
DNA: TGTGCCAGCAGCGATAGGACGGTTTTTCGGGTGCGGAACACTGAAGCTTTCTTT

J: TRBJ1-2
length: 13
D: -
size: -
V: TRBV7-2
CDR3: CASSLMTFYGYTF
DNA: TGTGCCAGCAGCTTAATGACGTTCTATGGCTACACCTTC

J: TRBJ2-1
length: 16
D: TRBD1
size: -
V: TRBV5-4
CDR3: CASSLVGQGPAIEQFF
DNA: TGTGCCAGCAGCTTGGTGGGACAGGGCCCAGCAATTGAGCAGTTCTTC

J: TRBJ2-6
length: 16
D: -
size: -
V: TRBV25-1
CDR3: CASSAGGSSGANVLTF
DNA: TGTGCCAGCAGTGCTGGGGGGAGCTCTGGGGCCAACGTCCTGACTTTC

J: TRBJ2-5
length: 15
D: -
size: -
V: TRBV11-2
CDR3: CASSFGASFQETQYF
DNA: TGTGCCAGCAGCTTTGGGGCCTCGTTCCAAGAGACCCAGTACTTC

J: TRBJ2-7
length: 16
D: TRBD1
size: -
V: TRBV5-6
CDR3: CASSLGSRTGHYEQYF
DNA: TGTGCCAGCAGCTTAGGTTCCCGGACAGGGCACTACGAGCAGTACTTC

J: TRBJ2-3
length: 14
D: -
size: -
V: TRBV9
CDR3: CASSVGSSTDTQYF
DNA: TGTGCCAGCAGCGTAGGCAGCAGCACAGATACGCAGTATTTT

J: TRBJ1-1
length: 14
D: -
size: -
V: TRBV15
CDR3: CATSRGGLNTEAFF
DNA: TGTGCCACCAGCAGAGGAGGGTTGAACACTGAAGCTTTCTTT

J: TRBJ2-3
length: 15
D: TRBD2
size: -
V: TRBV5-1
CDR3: CASSIAGIKTDTQYF
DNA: TGCGCCAGCAGTATAGCGGGGATTAAGACAGATACGCAGTATTTT

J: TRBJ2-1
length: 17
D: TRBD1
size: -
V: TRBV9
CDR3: CASSRHFTGTGDNEQFF
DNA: TGTGCCAGCAGCCGTCACTTTACCGGGACAGGGGACAATGAGCAGTTCTTC

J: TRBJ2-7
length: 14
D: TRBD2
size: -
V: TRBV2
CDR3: CASSRLATAYEQYF
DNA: TGTGCCAGCAGCCGACTAGCGACGGCCTACGAGCAGTACTTC

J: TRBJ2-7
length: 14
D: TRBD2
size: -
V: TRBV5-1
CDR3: CASSLAGGEYEQYF
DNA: TGCGCCAGCAGCTTGGCCGGGGGGGAATACGAGCAGTACTTC

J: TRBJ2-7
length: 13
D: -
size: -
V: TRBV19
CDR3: CASSDRGSYEQYF
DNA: TGTGCCAGTAGTGATCGGGGTTCCTACGAGCAGTACTTC

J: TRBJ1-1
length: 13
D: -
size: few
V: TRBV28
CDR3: CASWTALNTEAFF
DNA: TGTGCCAGCTGGACAGCCTTGAACACTGAAGCTTTCTTT

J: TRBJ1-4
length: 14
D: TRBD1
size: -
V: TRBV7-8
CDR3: CASSRDRADEKLFF
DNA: TGTGCCAGCAGCCGGGACAGGGCTGATGAAAAACTGTTTTTT

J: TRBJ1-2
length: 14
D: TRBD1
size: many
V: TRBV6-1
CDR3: CASSEGNRGYGYTF
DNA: TGTGCCAGCAGTGAAGGAAACAGGGGTTATGGCTACACCTTC

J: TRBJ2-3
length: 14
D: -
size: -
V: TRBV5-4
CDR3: CASSINPIPDTQYF
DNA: TGTGCCAGCAGCATTAATCCCATTCCAGATACGCAGTATTTT

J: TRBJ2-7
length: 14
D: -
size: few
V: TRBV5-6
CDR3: CASSFGVKSYEQYF
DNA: TGTGCCAGCAGCTTTGGAGTAAAGTCCTACGAGCAGTACTTC

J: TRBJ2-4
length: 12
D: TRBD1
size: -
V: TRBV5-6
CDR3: CASSRPQGMQYF
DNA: TGTGCCAGCAGCAGACCACAGGGGATGCAGTACTTC

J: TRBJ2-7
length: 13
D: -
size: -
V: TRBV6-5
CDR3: CASSYRVGYEQYF
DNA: TGTGCCAGCAGTTACCGGGTGGGCTACGAGCAGTACTTC

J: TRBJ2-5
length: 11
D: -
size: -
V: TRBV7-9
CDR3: CASSSKETQYF
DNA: TGTGCCAGCAGCTCAAAAGAGACCCAGTACTTC

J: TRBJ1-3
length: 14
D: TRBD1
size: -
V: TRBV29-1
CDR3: CSVEAGGVGNTIYF
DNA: TGCAGCGTTGAAGCAGGGGGAGTGGGAAACACCATATATTTT

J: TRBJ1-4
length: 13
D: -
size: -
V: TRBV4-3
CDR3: CASSQVGTPKLFF
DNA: TGCGCCAGCAGCCAAGTTGGGACGCCAAAACTGTTTTTT

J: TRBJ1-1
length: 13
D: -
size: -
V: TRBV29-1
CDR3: CSVFTATGTEAFF
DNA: TGCAGCGTTTTCACAGCCACGGGCACTGAAGCTTTCTTT